This T cell receptor (beta chain) was found in a study of blood T cell repertoires in COVID-19. Study background: The analysed material was cDNA or gDNA that came from T cells, B-cell-depleted T cells, or PBMCs.

Sequencing used immunoSEQ multiplex PCR; TCRdb keeps in-frame clones, though not all of them. The sample consists of around 230,000 clones, around four fifths of them appearing once. The CDR3 extends over 17 amino acids. Trimming cost V 5 bases and J 0 bases, with 19 bases left between them. Germline CDR1 MNHEY, CDR2 SMNVEV (reference sequence). Sample: peripheral blood. This rearrangement joins TRBV27 to TRBJ1-1; possibly TRBD1 for D (5 bases). The origin of this receptor is a woman in her 70s with active or convalescent COVID-19. CDR3 nucleotide sequence: TGTGCCAGCAGTCCAACGGGGGTTTGGGGGTTGAACACTGAAGCTTTCTTT. This translates into CASSPTGVWGLNTEAFF.